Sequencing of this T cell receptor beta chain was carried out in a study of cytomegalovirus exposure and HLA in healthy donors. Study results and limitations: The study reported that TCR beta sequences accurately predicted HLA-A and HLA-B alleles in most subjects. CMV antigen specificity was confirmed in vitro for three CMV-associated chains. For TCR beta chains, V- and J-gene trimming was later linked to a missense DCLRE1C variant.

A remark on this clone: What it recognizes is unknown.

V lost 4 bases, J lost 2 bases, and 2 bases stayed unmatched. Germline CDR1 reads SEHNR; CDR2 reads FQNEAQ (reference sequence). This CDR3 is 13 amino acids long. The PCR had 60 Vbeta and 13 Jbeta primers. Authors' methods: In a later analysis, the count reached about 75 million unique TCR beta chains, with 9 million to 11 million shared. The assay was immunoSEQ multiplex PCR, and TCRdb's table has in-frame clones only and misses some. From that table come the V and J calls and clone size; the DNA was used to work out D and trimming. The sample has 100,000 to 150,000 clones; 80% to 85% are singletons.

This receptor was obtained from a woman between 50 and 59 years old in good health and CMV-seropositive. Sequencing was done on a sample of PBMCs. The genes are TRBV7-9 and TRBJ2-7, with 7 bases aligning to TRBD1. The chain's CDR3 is CASSWDSPYEQYF. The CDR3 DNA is TGTGCCAGCAGCTGGGACAGCCCCTACGAGCAGTACTTC.